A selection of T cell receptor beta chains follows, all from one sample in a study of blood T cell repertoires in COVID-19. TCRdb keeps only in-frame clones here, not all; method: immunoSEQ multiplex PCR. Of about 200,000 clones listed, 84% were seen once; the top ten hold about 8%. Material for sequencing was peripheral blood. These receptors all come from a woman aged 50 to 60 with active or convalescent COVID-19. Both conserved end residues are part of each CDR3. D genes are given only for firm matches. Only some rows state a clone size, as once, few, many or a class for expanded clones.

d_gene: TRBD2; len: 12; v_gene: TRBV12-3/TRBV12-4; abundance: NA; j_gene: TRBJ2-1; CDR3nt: TGTGCCAGCAGTTTAGGCCCTAGCGGGGGGTTCTTC; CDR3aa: CASSLGPSGGFF
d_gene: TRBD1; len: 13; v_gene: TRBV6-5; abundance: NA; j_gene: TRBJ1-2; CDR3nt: TGTGCCAGCAGTTACGTGGACAGGGCTGGCTACACCTTC; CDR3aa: CASSYVDRAGYTF
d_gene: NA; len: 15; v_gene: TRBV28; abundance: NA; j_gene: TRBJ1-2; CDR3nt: TGTGCCAGCAGTTACCCACTCTCCGACAGATATGGCTACACCTTC; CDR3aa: CASSYPLSDRYGYTF
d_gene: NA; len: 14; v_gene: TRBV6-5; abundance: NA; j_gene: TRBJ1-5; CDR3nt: TGTGCCAGCAGGGGGCGGGGGTTGGATCAGCCCCAGCATTTT; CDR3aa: CASRGRGLDQPQHF
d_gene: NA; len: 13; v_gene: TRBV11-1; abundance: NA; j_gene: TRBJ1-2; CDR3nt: TGTGCCAGCAGCCAAACCAGGGGAGATGGCTACACCTTC; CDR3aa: CASSQTRGDGYTF
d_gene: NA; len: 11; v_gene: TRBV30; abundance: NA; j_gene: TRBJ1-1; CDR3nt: TGTGCCTGGAGTGCGGACACTGAAGCTTTCTTT; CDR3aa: CAWSADTEAFF
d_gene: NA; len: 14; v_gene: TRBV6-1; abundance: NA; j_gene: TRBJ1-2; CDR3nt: TGTGCCAGCAGTGAGGTCTCAGGGTCTCATGGCTACACCTTC; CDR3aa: CASSEVSGSHGYTF
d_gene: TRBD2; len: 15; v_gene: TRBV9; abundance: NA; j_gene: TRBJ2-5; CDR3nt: TGTGCCAGCAGCCCCAGGGAGGGCCGGGGAGAGACCCAGTACTTC; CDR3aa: CASSPREGRGETQYF
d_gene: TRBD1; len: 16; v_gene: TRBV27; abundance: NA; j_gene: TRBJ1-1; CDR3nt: TGTGCCAGCAGTTCGCGACAGGGGGCGGTTCACACTGAAGCTTTCTTT; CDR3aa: CASSSRQGAVHTEAFF
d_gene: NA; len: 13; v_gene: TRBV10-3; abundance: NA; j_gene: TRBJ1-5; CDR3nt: TGTGCCATCAGTGAGGGTAGTAATCAGCCCCAGCATTTT; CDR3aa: CAISEGSNQPQHF
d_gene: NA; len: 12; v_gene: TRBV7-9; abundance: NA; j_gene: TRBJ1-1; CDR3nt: TGTGCCAGCAGCTTAGTGACTACTGAAGCTTTCTTT; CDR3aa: CASSLVTTEAFF
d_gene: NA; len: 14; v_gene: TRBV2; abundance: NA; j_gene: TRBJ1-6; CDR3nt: TGTGCCAGCAGTGAACAGGGGAATAATTCACCCCTCCACTTT; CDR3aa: CASSEQGNNSPLHF
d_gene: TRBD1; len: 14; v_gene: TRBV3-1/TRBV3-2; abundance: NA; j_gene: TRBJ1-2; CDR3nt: TGTGCCAGCAGCACCCGACAGGGAGCCTATGGCTACACCTTC; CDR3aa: CASSTRQGAYGYTF
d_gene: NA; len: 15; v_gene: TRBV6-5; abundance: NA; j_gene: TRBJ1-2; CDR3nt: TGTGCCAGCAGTTACTACCGAGAGGGTAACTATGGCTACACCTTC; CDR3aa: CASSYYREGNYGYTF
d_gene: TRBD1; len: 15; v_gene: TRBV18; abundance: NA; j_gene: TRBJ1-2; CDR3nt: TGTGCCAGCTCACCCGCGGGACAGAGTAACTATGGCTACACCTTC; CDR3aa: CASSPAGQSNYGYTF
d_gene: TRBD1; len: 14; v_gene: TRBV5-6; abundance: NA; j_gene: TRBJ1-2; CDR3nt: TGTGCCAGCAGCCAGGGACAGCGGAACTATGGCTACACCTTC; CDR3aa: CASSQGQRNYGYTF
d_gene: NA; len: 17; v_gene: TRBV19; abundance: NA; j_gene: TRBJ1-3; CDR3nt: TGTGCCAGTAGTGACCCCCATGGCGGGGGCGCTGGAAACACCATATATTTT; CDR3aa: CASSDPHGGGAGNTIYF
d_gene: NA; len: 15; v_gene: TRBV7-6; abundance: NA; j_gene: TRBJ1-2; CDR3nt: TGTGCCAGCAGCTTAGGCGGTAGGGGAGGATATGGCTACACCTTC; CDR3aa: CASSLGGRGGYGYTF
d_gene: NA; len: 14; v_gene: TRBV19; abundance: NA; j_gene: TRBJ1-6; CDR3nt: TGTGCCAGTAACACAGGGTCGGAAAATTCACCCCTCCACTTT; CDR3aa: CASNTGSENSPLHF
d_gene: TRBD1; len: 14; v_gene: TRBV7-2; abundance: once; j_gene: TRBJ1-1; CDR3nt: TGTGCCAGCAGCTTCGGGACAGGGGTAACTGAAGCTTTCTTT; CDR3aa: CASSFGTGVTEAFF
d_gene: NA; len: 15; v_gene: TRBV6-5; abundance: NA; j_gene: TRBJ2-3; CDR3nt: TGTGCCAGCAGTCCCGCGCGCGACTTCGTAGATACGCAGTATTTT; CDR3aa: CASSPARDFVDTQYF
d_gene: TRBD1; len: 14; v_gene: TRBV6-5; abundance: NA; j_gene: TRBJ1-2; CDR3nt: TGTGCCAGCAGTTACGGACAGGGGCGCTATGGCTACACCTTC; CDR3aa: CASSYGQGRYGYTF
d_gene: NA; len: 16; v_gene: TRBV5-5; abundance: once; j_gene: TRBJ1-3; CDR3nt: TGTGCCAGCAGTCGGGACGGCTCGGGAGGTGGAAACACCATATATTTT; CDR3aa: CASSRDGSGGGNTIYF
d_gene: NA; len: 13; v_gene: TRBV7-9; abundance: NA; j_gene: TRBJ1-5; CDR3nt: TGTGCCAGCAGCTTGGACTTGGGTGGGCCCCAGCATTTT; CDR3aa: CASSLDLGGPQHF
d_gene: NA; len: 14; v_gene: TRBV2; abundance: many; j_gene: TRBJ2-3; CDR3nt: TGTGCCAGCAATACTGATCGTCCCACAGATACGCAGTATTTT; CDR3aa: CASNTDRPTDTQYF
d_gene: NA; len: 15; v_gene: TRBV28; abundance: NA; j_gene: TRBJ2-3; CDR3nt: TGTGCCAGCAGTTCCCCGGGCGGACAGCACAATACGCAGTATTTT; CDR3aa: CASSSPGGQHNTQYF
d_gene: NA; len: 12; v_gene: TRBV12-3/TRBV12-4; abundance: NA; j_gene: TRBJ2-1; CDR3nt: TGTGCCAGCAGTACACTAGGGAATGAGCAGTTCTTC; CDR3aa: CASSTLGNEQFF
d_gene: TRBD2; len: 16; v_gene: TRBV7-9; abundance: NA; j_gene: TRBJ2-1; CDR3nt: TGTGCCAGCAGCCCCCGGACTAGCGGGAGTAGCAATGAGCAGTTCTTC; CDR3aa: CASSPRTSGSSNEQFF
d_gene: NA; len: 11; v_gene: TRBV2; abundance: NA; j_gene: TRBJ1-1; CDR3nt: TGTGCCAGCAGTGAATACGGGGGGGCTTTCTTT; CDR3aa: CASSEYGGAFF
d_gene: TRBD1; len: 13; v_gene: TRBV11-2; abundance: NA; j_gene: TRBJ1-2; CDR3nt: TGTGCCAGCAGCGCCCGACAGGGCCGGGGCTACACCTTC; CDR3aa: CASSARQGRGYTF
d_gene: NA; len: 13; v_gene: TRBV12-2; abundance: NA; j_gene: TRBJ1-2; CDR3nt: TGTGCAAGTCGCTTCAGGGAAGGAGATGGCTACACCTTC; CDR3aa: CASRFREGDGYTF
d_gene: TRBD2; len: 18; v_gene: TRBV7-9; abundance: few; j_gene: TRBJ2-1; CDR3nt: TGTGCCAATTACCCCCAGGGGGCGGCTAGCGGGAGGAAGAATGAGCAGTTCTTC; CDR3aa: CANYPQGAASGRKNEQFF
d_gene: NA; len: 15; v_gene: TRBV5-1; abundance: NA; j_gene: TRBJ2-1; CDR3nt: TGCGCCAGCAGCTTGGTACAGCTGAGCTACAATGAGCAGTTCTTC; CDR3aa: CASSLVQLSYNEQFF
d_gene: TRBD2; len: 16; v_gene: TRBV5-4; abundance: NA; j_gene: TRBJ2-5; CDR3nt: TGTGCCAGCAGCGGGGGGACTAGCGGGGTCCAAGAGACCCAGTACTTC; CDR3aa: CASSGGTSGVQETQYF
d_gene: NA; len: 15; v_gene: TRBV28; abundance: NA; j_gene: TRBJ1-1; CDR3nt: TGTGCCAGCAGTTTGGGGGCAGGCCAGAACACTGAAGCTTTCTTT; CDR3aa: CASSLGAGQNTEAFF
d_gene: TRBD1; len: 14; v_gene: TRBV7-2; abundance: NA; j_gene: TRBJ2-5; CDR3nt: TGTGCCAGCAGCGTGGGACAGGTTGGAGAGACCCAGTACTTC; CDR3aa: CASSVGQVGETQYF
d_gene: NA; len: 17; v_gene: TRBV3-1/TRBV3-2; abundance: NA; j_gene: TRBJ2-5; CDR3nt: TGTGCCAGCAGCCAAGAAGAGGGGGCGGGGTCCCAAGAGACCCAGTACTTC; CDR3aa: CASSQEEGAGSQETQYF
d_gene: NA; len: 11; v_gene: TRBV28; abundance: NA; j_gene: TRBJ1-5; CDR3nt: TGTGCCAGCAGTCTCAATCAGCCCCAGCATTTT; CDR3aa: CASSLNQPQHF
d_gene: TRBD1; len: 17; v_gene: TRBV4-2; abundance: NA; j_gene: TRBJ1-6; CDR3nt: TGTGCCAGCAGCCCCTCCCAAGACAGGGCTGCAAGTTCACCCCTCCACTTT; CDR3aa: CASSPSQDRAASSPLHF
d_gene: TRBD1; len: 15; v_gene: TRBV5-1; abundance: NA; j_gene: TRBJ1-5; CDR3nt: TGCGCCAGCACCCTGACAGGGTTGGACAATCAGCCCCAGCATTTT; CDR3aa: CASTLTGLDNQPQHF
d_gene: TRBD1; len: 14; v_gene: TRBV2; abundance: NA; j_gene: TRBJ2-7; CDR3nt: TGTGCCAGCAGTGCCGGGACAGGGGGGAACGAGCAGTACTTC; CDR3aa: CASSAGTGGNEQYF